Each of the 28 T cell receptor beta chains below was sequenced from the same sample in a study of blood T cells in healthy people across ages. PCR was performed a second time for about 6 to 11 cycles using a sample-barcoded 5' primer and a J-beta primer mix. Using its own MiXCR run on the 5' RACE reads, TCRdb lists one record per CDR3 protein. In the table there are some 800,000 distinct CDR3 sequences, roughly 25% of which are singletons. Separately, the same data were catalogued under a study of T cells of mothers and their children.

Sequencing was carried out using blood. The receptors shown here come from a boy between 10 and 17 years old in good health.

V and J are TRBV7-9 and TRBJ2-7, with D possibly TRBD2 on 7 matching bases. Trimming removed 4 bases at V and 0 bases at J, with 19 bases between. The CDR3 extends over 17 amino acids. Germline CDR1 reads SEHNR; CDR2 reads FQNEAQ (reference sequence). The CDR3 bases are TGTGCCAGCAGCTCGCAGCGGGACATCTCGTCCTCCTACGAGCAGTACTTC. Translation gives CASSSQRDISSSYEQYF. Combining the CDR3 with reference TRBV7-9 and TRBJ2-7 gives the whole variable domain DTGVSQNPRHKITKRGQNVTFRCDPISEHNRLYWYRQTLGQGPEFLTYFQNEAQLEKSRLLSDRFSAERPKGSFSTLEIQRTEQGDSAMYLCASSSQRDISSSYEQYFGPGTRLTVT.

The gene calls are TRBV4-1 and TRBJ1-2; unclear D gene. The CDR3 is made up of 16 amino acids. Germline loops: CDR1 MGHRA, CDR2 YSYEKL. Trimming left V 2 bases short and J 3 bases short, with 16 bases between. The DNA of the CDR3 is TGCGCCAGCAGCCAATATTTTATTGAGGACCACTATGGCTACACCTTC. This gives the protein CASSQYFIEDHYGYTF.

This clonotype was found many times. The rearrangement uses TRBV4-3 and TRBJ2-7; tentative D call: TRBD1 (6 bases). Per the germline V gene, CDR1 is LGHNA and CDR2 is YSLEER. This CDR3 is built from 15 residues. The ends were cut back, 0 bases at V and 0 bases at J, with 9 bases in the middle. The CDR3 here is CASSQDRGSSYEQYF. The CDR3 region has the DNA TGCGCCAGCAGCCAAGATAGGGGGTCCTCCTACGAGCAGTACTTC.

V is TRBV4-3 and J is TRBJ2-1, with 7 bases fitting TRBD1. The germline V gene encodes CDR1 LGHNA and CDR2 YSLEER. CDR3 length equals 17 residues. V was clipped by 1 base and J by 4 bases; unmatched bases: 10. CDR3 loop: CASSQVSGTALYNEQFF. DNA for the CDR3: TGCGCCAGCAGCCAAGTGTCCGGGACAGCTCTTTACAATGAGCAGTTCTTC.

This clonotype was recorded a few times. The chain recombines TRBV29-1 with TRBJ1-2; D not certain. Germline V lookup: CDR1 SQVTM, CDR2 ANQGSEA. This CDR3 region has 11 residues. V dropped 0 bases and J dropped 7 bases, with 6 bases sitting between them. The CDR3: CSVEDLSGYTF. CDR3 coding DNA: TGCAGCGTTGAAGATCTCAGTGGCTACACCTTC.

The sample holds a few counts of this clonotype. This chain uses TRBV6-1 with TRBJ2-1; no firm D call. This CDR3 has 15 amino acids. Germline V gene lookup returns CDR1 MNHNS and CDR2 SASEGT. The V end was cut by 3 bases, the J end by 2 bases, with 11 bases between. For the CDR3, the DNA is TGTGCCAGCAGTGAGGCACCCTTTCCCTACAATGAGCAGTTCTTC. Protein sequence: CASSEAPFPYNEQFF.

CDR3 sequence: CASRFSGSNEQFF. In nucleotides, the CDR3 is TGTGCCAGCAGGTTTAGTGGTAGCAATGAGCAGTTCTTC. The chain links TRBV12-3 or TRBV12-4 to TRBJ2-1; D is uncertain. The V gene lost 6 bases and the J gene lost 6 bases, with 12 bases spanning the gap. The CDR3 contains 13 residues.

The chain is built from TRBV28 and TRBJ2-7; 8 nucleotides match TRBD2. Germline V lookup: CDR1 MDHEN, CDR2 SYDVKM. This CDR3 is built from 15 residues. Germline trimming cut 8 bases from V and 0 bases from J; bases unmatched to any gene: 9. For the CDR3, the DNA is TGTGCCAGCTACGAACGGGGGGGCCCCTCCTACGAGCAGTACTTC. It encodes CASYERGGPSYEQYF.

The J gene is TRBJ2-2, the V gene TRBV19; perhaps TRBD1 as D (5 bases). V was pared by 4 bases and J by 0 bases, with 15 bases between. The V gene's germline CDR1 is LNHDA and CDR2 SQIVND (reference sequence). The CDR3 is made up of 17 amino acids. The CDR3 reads CASSTLFAGPNTGELFF. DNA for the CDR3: TGTGCCAGTAGTACCCTCTTCGCAGGGCCGAACACCGGGGAGCTGTTTTTT.

The CDR3 reads CASSFLPGRGGGETQYF. The CDR3, as DNA: TGTGCCAGCAGTTTCCTCCCTGGACGTGGAGGGGGAGAGACCCAGTACTTC. The V and J genes are TRBV27 and TRBJ2-5; the D call may be TRBD1 or TRBD2 (6 bases each). V dropped 3 bases and J dropped 4 bases, with 21 bases sitting between them. CDR1 is MNHEY, CDR2 SMNVEV, per germline (reference sequence). The CDR3 has 17 amino acids.

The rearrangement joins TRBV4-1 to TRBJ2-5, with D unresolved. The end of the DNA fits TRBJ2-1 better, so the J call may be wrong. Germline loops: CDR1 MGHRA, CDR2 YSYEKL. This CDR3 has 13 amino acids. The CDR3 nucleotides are TGCGCCAGCAGCCAAGACCGCTGGGGTGAGCAGTTCTTC. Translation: CASSQDRWGEQFF.

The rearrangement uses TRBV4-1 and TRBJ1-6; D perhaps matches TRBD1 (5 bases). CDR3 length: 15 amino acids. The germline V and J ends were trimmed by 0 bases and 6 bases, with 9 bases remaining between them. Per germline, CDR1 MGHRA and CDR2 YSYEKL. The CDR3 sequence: CASSQDRAGNSPLHF. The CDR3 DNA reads TGCGCCAGCAGCCAAGACAGGGCGGGTAATTCACCCCTCCACTTT.

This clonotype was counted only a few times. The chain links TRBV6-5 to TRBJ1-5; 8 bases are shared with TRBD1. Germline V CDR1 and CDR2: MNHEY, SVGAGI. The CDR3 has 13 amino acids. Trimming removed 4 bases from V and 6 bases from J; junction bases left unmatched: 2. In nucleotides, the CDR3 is TGTGCCAGCAGTTTTCAGGGGGCTCAGCCCCAGCATTTT. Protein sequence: CASSFQGAQPQHF.

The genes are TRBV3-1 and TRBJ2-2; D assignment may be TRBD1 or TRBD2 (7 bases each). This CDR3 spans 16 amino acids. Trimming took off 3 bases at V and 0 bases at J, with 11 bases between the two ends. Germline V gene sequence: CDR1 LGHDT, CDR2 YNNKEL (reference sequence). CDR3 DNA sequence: TGTGCCAGCAGCCAGGGAGGGGGCGCGAACACCGGGGAGCTGTTTTTT. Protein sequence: CASSQGGGANTGELFF.

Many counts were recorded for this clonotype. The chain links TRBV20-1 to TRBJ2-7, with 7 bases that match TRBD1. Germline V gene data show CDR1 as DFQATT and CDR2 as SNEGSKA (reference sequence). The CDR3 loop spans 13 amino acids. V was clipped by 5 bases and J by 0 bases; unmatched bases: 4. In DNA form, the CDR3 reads TGCAGTGCTCGCGACAGGGCCTCCTACGAGCAGTACTTC. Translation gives CSARDRASYEQYF.

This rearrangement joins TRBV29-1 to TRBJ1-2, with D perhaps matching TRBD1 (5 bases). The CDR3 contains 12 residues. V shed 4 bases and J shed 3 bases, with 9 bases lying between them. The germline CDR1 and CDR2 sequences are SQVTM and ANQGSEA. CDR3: CSVVGRDYGYTF. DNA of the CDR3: TGCAGCGTTGTAGGCAGGGACTATGGCTACACCTTC. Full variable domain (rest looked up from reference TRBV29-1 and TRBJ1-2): SAVISQKPSRDICQRGTSLTIQCQVDSQVTMMFWYRQQPGQSLTLIATANQGSEATYESGFVIDKFPISRPNLTFSTLTVSNMSPEDSSIYLCSVVGRDYGYTFGSGTRLTVV.

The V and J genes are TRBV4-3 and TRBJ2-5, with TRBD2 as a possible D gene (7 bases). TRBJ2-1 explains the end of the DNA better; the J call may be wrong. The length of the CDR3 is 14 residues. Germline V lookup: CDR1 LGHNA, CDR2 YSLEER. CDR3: CASSQRGGLNEQFF. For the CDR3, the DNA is TGCGCCAGCAGCCAAAGGGGGGGGTTAAATGAGCAGTTCTTC.

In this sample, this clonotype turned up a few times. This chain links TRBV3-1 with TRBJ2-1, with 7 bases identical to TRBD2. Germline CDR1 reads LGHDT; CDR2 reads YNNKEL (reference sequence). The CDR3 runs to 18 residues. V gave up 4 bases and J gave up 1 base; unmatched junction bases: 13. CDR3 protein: CASSPDPPGEGSYNEQFF. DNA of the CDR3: TGTGCCAGCAGCCCGGATCCCCCGGGGGAGGGGTCCTACAATGAGCAGTTCTTC.

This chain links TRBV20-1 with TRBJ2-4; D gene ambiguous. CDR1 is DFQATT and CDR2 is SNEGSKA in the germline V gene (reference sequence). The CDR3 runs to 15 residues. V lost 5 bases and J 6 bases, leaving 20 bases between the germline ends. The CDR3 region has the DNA TGCAGTGCTCTACGCCTCAGGACGGGCGGAAACATTCAGTACTTC. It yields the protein CSALRLRTGGNIQYF.

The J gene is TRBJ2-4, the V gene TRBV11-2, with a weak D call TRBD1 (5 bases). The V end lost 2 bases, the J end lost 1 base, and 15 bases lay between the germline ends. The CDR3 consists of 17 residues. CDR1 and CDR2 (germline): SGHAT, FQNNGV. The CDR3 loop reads CASSLTPGAGAKNIQYF. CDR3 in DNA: TGTGCCAGCAGCTTAACTCCGGGCGCAGGGGCCAAAAACATTCAGTACTTC.

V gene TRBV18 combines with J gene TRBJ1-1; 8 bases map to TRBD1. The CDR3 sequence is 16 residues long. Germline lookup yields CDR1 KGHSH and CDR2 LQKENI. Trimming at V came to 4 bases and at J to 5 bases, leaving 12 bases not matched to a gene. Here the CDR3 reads CASSLSLDRGETEAFF. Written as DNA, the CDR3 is TGTGCCAGCTCACTCTCACTAGACAGGGGAGAGACTGAAGCTTTCTTT.

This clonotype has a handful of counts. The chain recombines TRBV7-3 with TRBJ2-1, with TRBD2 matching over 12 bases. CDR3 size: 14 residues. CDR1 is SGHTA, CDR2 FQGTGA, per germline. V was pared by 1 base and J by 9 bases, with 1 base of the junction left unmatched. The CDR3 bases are TGTGCCAGCAGCTTAAAACTAGCGGGAGGTGAGCAGTTCTTC. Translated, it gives CASSLKLAGGEQFF.

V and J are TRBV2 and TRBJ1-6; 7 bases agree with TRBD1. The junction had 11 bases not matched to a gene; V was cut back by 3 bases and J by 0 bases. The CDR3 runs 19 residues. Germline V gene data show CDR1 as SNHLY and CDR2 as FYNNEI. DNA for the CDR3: TGTGCCAGCAGTGAGTATGCGACAGGGATGAGCTCCTATAATTCACCCCTCCACTTT. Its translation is CASSEYATGMSSYNSPLHF.

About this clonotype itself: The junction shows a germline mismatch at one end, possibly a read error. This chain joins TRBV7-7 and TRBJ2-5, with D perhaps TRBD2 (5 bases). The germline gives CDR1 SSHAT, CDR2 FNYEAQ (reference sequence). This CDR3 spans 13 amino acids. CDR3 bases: TGTGCTAGCAGCTTGGCTGGACTGGGGACCCAGTACTTC. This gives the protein CASSLAGLGTQYF.

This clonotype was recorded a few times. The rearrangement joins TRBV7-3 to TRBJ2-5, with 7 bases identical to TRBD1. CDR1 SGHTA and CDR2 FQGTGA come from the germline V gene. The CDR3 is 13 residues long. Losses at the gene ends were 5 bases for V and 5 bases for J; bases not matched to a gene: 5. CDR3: CASSVTGMETQYF. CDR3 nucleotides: TGTGCCAGCAGCGTGACAGGGATGGAGACCCAGTACTTC.

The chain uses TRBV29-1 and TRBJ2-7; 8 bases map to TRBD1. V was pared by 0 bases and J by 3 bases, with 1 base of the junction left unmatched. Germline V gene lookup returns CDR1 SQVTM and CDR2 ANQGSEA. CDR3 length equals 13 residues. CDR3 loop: CSVEDTGGYEQYF. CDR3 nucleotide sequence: TGCAGCGTTGAAGACACAGGGGGCTACGAGCAGTACTTC.

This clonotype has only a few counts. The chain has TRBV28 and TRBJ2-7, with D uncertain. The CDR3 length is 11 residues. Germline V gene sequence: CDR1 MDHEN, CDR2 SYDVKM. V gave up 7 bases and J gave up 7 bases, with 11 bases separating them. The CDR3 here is CASTWLGEQYF. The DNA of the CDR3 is TGTGCCAGCACCTGGTTAGGAGAGCAGTACTTC.

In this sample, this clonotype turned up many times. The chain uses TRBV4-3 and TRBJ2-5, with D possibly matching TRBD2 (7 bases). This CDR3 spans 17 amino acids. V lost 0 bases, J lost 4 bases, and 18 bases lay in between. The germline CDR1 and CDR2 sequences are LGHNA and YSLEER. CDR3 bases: TGCGCCAGCAGCCAAGAAATCTCGGGGGGCGGATTAGAGACCCAGTACTTC. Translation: CASSQEISGGGLETQYF.